Shown below are 19 T cell receptor beta chains from a single sample sequenced in a study of naive and memory T cell subsets. An equimolar mix of two oligonucleotides served as the beta constant-region primer for TRBC1 and TRBC2. Nested alpha and beta constant-region primers with the SP2 primer drove four PCR rounds on ligated cDNA. TCRdb re-analysed the UMI-ligation and nested PCR reads in MiXCR, keeping a single row per CDR3 protein. Among approximately 31,000 distinct CDR3 sequences, 18% were seen once, and the ten largest hold under 4%. The sequenced sample consisted of effector memory CD4+ T cells from blood. Specified subset: effector memory, CD45RA- CD27-. The receptors shown here come from a human donor in good health.

The gene calls are TRBV16 and TRBJ1-5; perhaps TRBD1 as D (5 bases). This CDR3 comprises 14 residues. Between the trimmed V and J ends, which lost 7 bases and 2 bases, there was a span of 12 bases. Germline CDR1 KGHSY, CDR2 FQNENV. The CDR3 here is CASTRRGGNQPQHF. CDR3 DNA: TGTGCCAGCACCAGGCGGGGCGGCAATCAGCCCCAGCATTTT.

This chain uses TRBV18 with TRBJ2-5, with 7 bases identical to TRBD2. The ends lost 4 bases at V and 4 bases at J; junction bases unmatched: 9. The CDR3 runs 15 residues. Germline-derived CDR1 and CDR2 are KGHSH and LQKENI. For the CDR3, the DNA is TGTGCCAGCTCACTATTCGGGACTACGACAGAGACCCAGTACTTC. This sequence encodes CASSLFGTTTETQYF.

This clonotype showed up just a few times. The chain links TRBV15 to TRBJ1-6; no clear D gene. Germline CDR1 reads LNHNV; CDR2 reads YYDKDF (reference sequence). The V and J ends lost 3 bases and 4 bases respectively, with 13 bases between them. This CDR3 comprises 16 residues. This chain's CDR3 is CATSRAVGMYNSPLHF. The DNA of the CDR3 is TGTGCCACCAGCAGGGCGGTGGGAATGTATAATTCACCCCTCCACTTT.

This rearrangement joins TRBV6-1 to TRBJ2-6, with TRBD1 as a possible D gene (5 bases). The CDR3 is 20 amino acids. Germline CDR1 MNHNS, CDR2 SASEGT. The germline V and J ends were trimmed by 6 bases and 4 bases, with 28 bases remaining between them. Written as DNA, the CDR3 is TGTGCCAGCAGACATGGGTTCCCTTCAGGGAAATTGCAAGGGGCCAACGTCCTGACTTTC. It codes for CASRHGFPSGKLQGANVLTF.

V gene TRBV10-3 combines with J gene TRBJ1-2; maybe TRBD1 (5 bases). The ends were cut back, 4 bases at V and 11 bases at J, with 26 bases in the middle. The CDR3 is made up of 16 amino acids. CDR1 and CDR2 from the germline V gene are ENHRY and SYGVKD. The chain's CDR3 is CAISGGRRDRLQAYTF. In DNA form, the CDR3 reads TGTGCCATCAGTGGAGGCCGAAGGGACCGCCTTCAGGCGTACACCTTC.

This clonotype came up a few times. The gene calls are TRBV7-8 and TRBJ1-5; a weak D match, TRBD1 (6 bases). Germline V gene sequence: CDR1 SGHVS, CDR2 FQNEAQ. With 2 bases removed from V and 7 bases from J, the gap between germline ends came to 15 bases. This CDR3 region has 15 residues. CDR3 nucleotide sequence: TGTGCCAGCAGCTTACTCATGGGGGCGAACCAGCCCCAGCATTTT. The encoded protein is CASSLLMGANQPQHF.

This clonotype was observed a handful of times. V is TRBV28 and J is TRBJ1-4; TRBD1 is a possible D gene (5 bases). The germline CDR1 and CDR2 sequences are MDHEN and SYDVKM. Trimming took off 3 bases at V and 4 bases at J, with 15 bases between the two ends. This CDR3 region has 16 residues. This chain's CDR3 is CASSFEGATVNEKLFF. The CDR3 DNA reads as TGTGCCAGCAGTTTTGAAGGGGCTACTGTTAATGAAAAACTGTTTTTT.

The gene calls are TRBV7-7 and TRBJ2-3, with unresolved D. The V gene lost 0 bases and the J gene lost 3 bases, with 4 bases spanning the gap. Germline CDR1 SSHAT, CDR2 FNYEAQ (reference sequence). The CDR3 has 13 residues. Written as DNA, the CDR3 is TGTGCCAGCAGCTTAGCGCGGACAGATACGCAGTATTTT. This sequence encodes CASSLARTDTQYF.

The chain uses TRBV7-2 and TRBJ2-1, with 8 bases fitting TRBD2. From germline, CDR1 is SGHTA and CDR2 FQGNSA. The V segment lost 0 bases and the J segment 9 bases; nucleotides outside the gene matches: 10. The CDR3 has 16 residues. The CDR3 nucleotides read TGTGCCAGCAGCTTAGCCAGCGGGAGCTCGCCGGGTGAGCAGTTCTTC. Amino acids: CASSLASGSSPGEQFF.

This clonotype is classed as medium-sized. The chain joins TRBV27 to TRBJ2-7; 9 bases are shared with TRBD1. With 5 bases clipped from V and 6 bases from J, the junction kept 11 bases outside the gene matches. The CDR3 contains 15 residues. Germline V gene lookup returns CDR1 MNHEY and CDR2 SMNVEV (reference sequence). CDR3 protein: CASSKQGAEGFEQYF. In DNA, the CDR3 is TGTGCCAGCAGTAAACAGGGGGCGGAGGGGTTCGAGCAGTACTTC.

The CDR3 here is CASIVGQPLGGTEAFF. The CDR3 DNA reads as TGTGCCAGCATCGTGGGACAGCCGTTGGGAGGCACTGAAGCTTTCTTT. The V call is TRBV12-3 or TRBV12-4, the J call TRBJ1-1; 7 nucleotides line up with TRBD1. V shed 7 bases, J shed 4 bases, and the junction held 15 bases outside the gene matches. The CDR3 length is 16 residues.

J is TRBJ1-2 and V is TRBV7-9; D is perhaps TRBD1 (5 bases). CDR1 is SEHNR, CDR2 FQNEAQ, per germline (reference sequence). This CDR3 has 13 amino acids. The V and J ends lost 2 bases and 8 bases respectively, with 12 bases between them. The CDR3 spells CASSLQGAEGYTF. The CDR3 region has the DNA TGTGCCAGCAGCTTACAGGGTGCGGAGGGCTACACCTTC. The full variable domain, its missing parts supplied by reference TRBV7-9 and TRBJ1-2, is DTGVSQNPRHKITKRGQNVTFRCDPISEHNRLYWYRQTLGQGPEFLTYFQNEAQLEKSRLLSDRFSAERPKGSFSTLEIQRTEQGDSAMYLCASSLQGAEGYTFGSGTRLTVV.

The V call is TRBV27, the J call TRBJ2-7; D remains ambiguous. The CDR3 runs to 11 residues. V dropped 4 bases and J dropped 2 bases, with 3 bases sitting between them. The V gene's germline CDR1 is MNHEY and CDR2 SMNVEV (reference sequence). CDR3 nucleotides: TGTGCCAGCAGTTCACCCTACGAGCAGTACTTC. It specifies CASSSPYEQYF.

The rearrangement joins TRBV2 to TRBJ1-5; D call uncertain. Germline V gene sequence: CDR1 SNHLY, CDR2 FYNNEI. CDR3 length equals 16 residues. V lost 8 bases, J lost 2 bases, and 19 bases lay in between. The DNA of the CDR3 is TGTGCCAGCGGGCTTGAAAGGGTTGCAGGCAATCAGCCCCAGCATTTT. The encoded protein is CASGLERVAGNQPQHF.

In its sample, this clonotype was seen a few times. The chain uses TRBV5-6 and TRBJ2-5; TRBD1 agrees at 8 bases. Per the germline V gene, CDR1 is SGHDT and CDR2 is YYEEEE. V shed 4 bases, J shed 5 bases, and the junction held 4 bases outside the gene matches. This CDR3 spans 13 amino acids. As DNA, the CDR3 is TGTGCCAGCAGCCGCGGACAGGGCGAGACCCAGTACTTC. It codes for CASSRGQGETQYF.

The rearrangement uses TRBV27 and TRBJ1-2, with a tentative D call TRBD1 (5 bases). The CDR3 is 14 amino acids. Trimming removed 0 bases at V and 6 bases at J, with 11 bases between. Germline CDR1 and CDR2: MNHEY and SMNVEV (reference sequence). The CDR3 DNA sequence: TGTGCCAGCAGTTTATCGGGGGTTCTTAATGGCTACACCTTC. Protein: CASSLSGVLNGYTF.

This clonotype is labeled as medium-sized. The rearrangement joins TRBV12-3 or TRBV12-4 to TRBJ2-7, with D tentatively TRBD1 or TRBD2 (5 bases each). Trimming removed 8 bases at V and 0 bases at J, with 11 bases between. CDR3 length equals 13 residues. CDR3 amino acids: CASLRGASYEQYF. In DNA form, the CDR3 reads TGTGCCAGCCTGAGGGGTGCCTCCTACGAGCAGTACTTC.

This clonotype rates as medium-sized. The V gene is TRBV5-6, the J gene TRBJ2-3; D is possibly TRBD1 (6 bases). From germline, CDR1 is SGHDT and CDR2 YYEEEE. The CDR3 runs to 16 residues. With 3 bases removed from V and 1 base from J, the gap between germline ends came to 15 bases. CDR3 in DNA: TGTGCCAGCAGCTCAACAGGGACAACCCGCACAGATACGCAGTATTTT. Protein product: CASSSTGTTRTDTQYF.

This clonotype was found a few times. V and J are TRBV12-3 or TRBV12-4 and TRBJ2-1; 11 nucleotides agree with TRBD2. V shed 6 bases and J 13 bases; nucleotides not matched to a gene: 11. CDR3 size: 14 residues. CDR3 residues: CASRGLGLAGEQFF. As DNA, the CDR3 is TGTGCCAGCAGAGGGTTAGGACTAGCGGGCGAACAGTTCTTC.